One sample yielded the 3 T cell receptor beta chains listed below, sequenced in a study of shared clonotypes between healthy human individuals. The method was immunoSEQ multiplex PCR; TCRdb's version includes in-frame clones alone and lacks a portion of them. The table lists some 490,000 clones, approximately 81% of them singletons. Sequenced sample: PBMCs. The receptors here all came from a woman in her thirties or forties in good health. Some clones in this sample may be carry-over from other donors' samples.

Remarks on this clone: The junction shows a germline mismatch at one end, possibly a read error. V is TRBV7-9 and J is TRBJ2-5, with D hard to call. Germline assignment: CDR1 SEHNR and CDR2 FQNEAQ (reference sequence). The CDR3 runs to 13 residues. In nucleotides, the CDR3 is TGTGCTAGCAGCTGGGCTTTACAAGAGACCCAGTACTTC. Its protein product is CASSWALQETQYF.

This chain uses TRBV11-2 with TRBJ2-1; D might be TRBD2 (6 bases). The CDR3 has 16 amino acids. The V and J ends lost 0 bases and 6 bases respectively, with 15 bases between them. Per germline, CDR1 SGHAT and CDR2 FQNNGV. The CDR3, as DNA: TGTGCCAGCAGCTTAGATCGGCCGGGAGTTAGCAATGAGCAGTTCTTC. Amino acid sequence: CASSLDRPGVSNEQFF.

For the CDR3, the DNA is TGTGCCAGCAGCTTAGGGCAGGGCTCCCATGGCTACACCTTC. Amino acid sequence: CASSLGQGSHGYTF. The J gene is TRBJ1-2, the V gene TRBV7-6; D is perhaps TRBD1 (5 bases). This CDR3 is built from 14 residues. Deletions cut 1 base from V and 6 bases from J, with 12 bases between. The germline gives CDR1 SGHVS, CDR2 FNYEAQ.